This TCR beta chain was sequenced in a study of human T cells and chemical hapten exposure. Trimming removed 0 bases from V and 1 base from J, with 6 bases in between. CDR3 size: 14 residues. Germline V gene data show CDR1 as MNHEY and CDR2 as SVGAGI. TCRdb processed the RACE reads anew with MiXCR; each CDR3 protein has one entry. This table has around 300,000 distinct CDR3 sequences, about 7% appearing once. Time point specified: patch test 1, 2 weeks after DPC sensitization. The treatment: therapeutic diphenylcyclopropenone sensitization with weekly scalp DPC. Researchers extracted total RNA from unfractionated whole blood.

J is TRBJ2-5 and V is TRBV6-5; D not resolved. The sequence was obtained from a woman aged 18-30 years with alopecia areata. Some clones in this sample may be carry-over from other donors' samples. Sequenced material: whole blood, taken in connection with sensitization to the hapten diphenylcyclopropenone (DPC). Here the CDR3 reads CASSYSRVQETQYF. The CDR3 DNA is TGTGCCAGCAGTTACTCGAGAGTCCAAGAGACCCAGTACTTC.